This T cell receptor (beta chain) originates from a study of identical twins. Details on this clonotype: Its specificity is unknown.

J gave up 8 bases and V 2 bases, and 8 bases lay outside the gene matches. The CDR3 sequence is 17 residues long. TCRdb reanalysed the 5' RACE reads using MiXCR and keeps one entry per CDR3 protein. The sample has under 800,000 distinct CDR3 sequences, around 20% seen once; the top ten hold 4% to 4.5%. Study-level findings and limits: Beta clonotypes that were abundant in cord blood contained fewer insertions, a pattern absent from memory repertoires.

In addition, the sample was reused for a study of T cells expressing NK-cell markers. That work states: The TCR beta repertoires were obtained from sorted CD3+CD56+NKG2C+, CD3+CD56+NKG2C- and CD3+CD56-NKG2C+ T cells. In a few donors, dominant clonotypes made up about 28.3-65% of CD3+CD56-NKG2C+ cells. Certain NKG2C+ T cell clones were expanded, and their HCMV specificity remained unclear.

The chain links TRBV12-3 or TRBV12-4 to TRBJ2-3, with 15 bases matching TRBD2. This sequence originates from a woman aged 18-29 years in good health. The sequencing sample was made of PBMCs. Written as DNA, the CDR3 is TGTGCCAGCAGTTTAAGGGGACTAGCGGGGGGAAGGGTTACGCAGTATTTT. Translation gives CASSLRGLAGGRVTQYF.